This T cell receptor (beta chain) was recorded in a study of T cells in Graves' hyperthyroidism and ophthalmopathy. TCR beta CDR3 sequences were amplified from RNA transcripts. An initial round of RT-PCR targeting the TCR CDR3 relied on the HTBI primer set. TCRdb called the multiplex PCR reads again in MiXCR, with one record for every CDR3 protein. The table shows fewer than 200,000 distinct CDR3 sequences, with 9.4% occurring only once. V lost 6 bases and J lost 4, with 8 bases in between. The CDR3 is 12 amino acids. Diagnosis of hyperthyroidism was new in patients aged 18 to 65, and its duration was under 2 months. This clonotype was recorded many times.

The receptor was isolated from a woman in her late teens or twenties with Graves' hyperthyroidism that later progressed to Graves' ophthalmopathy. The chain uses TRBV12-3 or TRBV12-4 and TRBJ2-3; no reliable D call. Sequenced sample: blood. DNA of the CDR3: TGTGCCAGCAGGCTCTGGGCAGATACGCAGTATTTT. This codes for CASRLWADTQYF.